The 21 T cell receptor beta chains in this list originate from one sample, sequenced in a study of CD8+ T cells in alopecia areata. RNA extraction and reverse transcription yielded cDNA as sequencing template. The method was immunoSEQ multiplex PCR; TCRdb's version includes in-frame clones alone and lacks a portion of them. Of roughly 100,000 clones detected, about nine tenths appear once; the ten largest clones hold 11%. Treatment described: oral pan-JAK inhibitor, 5-10 mg twice daily. This specimen was CD8+ T cells sorted from blood, taken at roughly week 30, from a patient treated with tofacitinib. These receptors were obtained from a human donor with alopecia areata.

The gene calls are TRBV9 and TRBJ2-7, with no clear D. In germline, CDR1 is SGDLS, CDR2 YYNGEE. The CDR3 runs to 13 residues. V lost 4 bases to trimming and J lost 0 bases, with 8 bases between them. The CDR3 protein is CASSKTGSYEQYF. The CDR3 DNA reads as TGTGCCAGCAGCAAGACGGGCTCCTACGAGCAGTACTTC.

The chain uses TRBV6-6 and TRBJ2-1, with D unclear. V was trimmed by 4 bases and J by 7 bases, leaving 8 bases between them. This CDR3 has 12 residues. CDR1 and CDR2 from the germline V gene are MNHNY and SVGAGI (reference sequence). CDR3 in DNA: TGTGCCAGCAGTTCCTCGAGGAATGAGCAGTTCTTC. Translation gives CASSSSRNEQFF.

This chain uses TRBV4-1 with TRBJ1-2, with a possible D match to TRBD1 (5 bases). The germline V gene encodes CDR1 MGHRA and CDR2 YSYEKL. Trimming left V 0 bases short and J 8 bases short, with 22 bases between. The CDR3 spans 17 residues. CDR3 residues: CASSQDSSGMTEVGYTF. The CDR3 nucleotides read TGCGCCAGCAGCCAAGATTCCTCCGGGATGACAGAGGTCGGCTACACCTTC.

This chain joins TRBV29-1 and TRBJ2-7, with 10 bases fitting TRBD1. Germline CDR1 and CDR2: SQVTM and ANQGSEA. This CDR3 has 15 residues. V lost 3 bases, J lost 3 bases, and 8 bases stayed unmatched. CDR3 in amino acids: CSVEIGTGDDYEQYF. The CDR3 nucleotides read TGCAGCGTTGAGATCGGGACAGGGGACGACTACGAGCAGTACTTC.

The chain uses TRBV5-1 and TRBJ2-1; possible D gene TRBD2, 6 bases. This CDR3 contains 14 residues. Trimming removed 3 bases from V and 0 bases from J, with 7 bases in between. Germline assignment: CDR1 SGHRS and CDR2 YFSETQ. The chain's CDR3 is CASSSGDSYNEQFF. For the CDR3, the DNA is TGCGCCAGCAGCTCGGGGGACTCCTACAATGAGCAGTTCTTC.

With regard to this clone: This is likely a read error, given that the CDR3 carries no conserved phenylalanine or tryptophan at its end. The V gene is TRBV5-6, the J gene TRBJ1-1; TRBD1 agrees at 8 bases. In germline, CDR1 is SGHDT, CDR2 YYEEEE. This CDR3 has 13 amino acids. With V trimmed by 6 bases and J by 4 bases, 5 bases remained unmatched. CDR3 in DNA: TGTGCCAGCAATGGACAGGGCCTCACTGAAGCTTTCCTT. Protein product: CASNGQGLTEAFL.

The rearrangement uses TRBV6-5 and TRBJ2-6; weak D call: TRBD1 (6 bases). V was clipped by 2 bases and J by 2 bases, with 10 bases between them. The CDR3 length is 16 residues. CDR1 and CDR2 from the germline V gene are MNHEY and SVGAGI. The CDR3: CASSYPDSTGANVLTF. Here the CDR3 DNA reads TGTGCCAGCAGTTACCCGGACAGCACTGGGGCCAACGTCCTGACTTTC.

The rearrangement joins TRBV7-8 to TRBJ2-1; the D is unclear. The CDR3 spans 15 residues. Germline V gene data show CDR1 as SGHVS and CDR2 as FQNEAQ. The germline V and J ends were trimmed by 8 bases and 4 bases, with 18 bases remaining between them. This CDR3 is CASSLEVAMYNEQFF. CDR3 nucleotide sequence: TGTGCCAGCTCACTCGAGGTGGCTATGTACAATGAGCAGTTCTTC.

The chain is built from TRBV6-1 and TRBJ2-7; no firm D call. This CDR3 contains 16 residues. V was pared by 2 bases and J by 0 bases, with 14 bases between. The germline V gene encodes CDR1 MNHNS and CDR2 SASEGT. CDR3 in amino acids: CASSEQARTSSYEQYF. As DNA, the CDR3 is TGTGCCAGCAGTGAACAGGCGCGAACAAGCTCCTACGAGCAGTACTTC.

This clone was found a few times. The chain couples TRBV30 to TRBJ2-1; 8 nucleotides match TRBD2. V shed 0 bases, J shed 3 bases, and the junction held 4 bases outside the gene matches. The CDR3 totals 15 residues. The germline gives CDR1 GTSNPN, CDR2 SVGIG (reference sequence). This CDR3 reads CAWSVLADLYNEQFF. CDR3 nucleotides: TGTGCCTGGAGTGTACTAGCGGATCTCTACAATGAGCAGTTCTTC.

This rearrangement joins TRBV23-1 to TRBJ2-7, with a tentative D call TRBD1 (7 bases). TRBV23-1 is placed among ORFs of uncertain function. The V gene lost 4 bases and the J gene lost 5 bases, with 15 bases spanning the gap. The CDR3 has 14 amino acids. Here the CDR3 DNA reads TGCGCCAGCAGTCGCGGGGACAGCGTGAACGAGCAGTACTTC. Translating it yields CASSRGDSVNEQYF.

This chain connects TRBV4-2 to TRBJ2-3; D call uncertain. V was clipped by 3 bases and J by 2 bases, with 9 bases between them. The CDR3 covers 14 residues. The V gene's germline CDR1 is LGHNA and CDR2 YNFKEQ. The CDR3 loop reads CASSHELLTDTQYF. CDR3 nucleotides: TGTGCCAGCAGCCACGAACTACTCACAGATACGCAGTATTTT.

This chain connects TRBV5-4 to TRBJ2-7; the D is unclear. Germline assignment: CDR1 SGHNT and CDR2 YYREEE (reference sequence). The CDR3 consists of 11 residues. The germline V and J ends were trimmed by 2 bases and 3 bases, with 3 bases remaining between them. DNA for the CDR3: TGTGCCAGCAGCTTCCACTACGAGCAGTACTTC. Its protein product is CASSFHYEQYF.

The gene calls are TRBV29-1 and TRBJ1-2; D gene unclear. The CDR3 runs to 12 residues. V was cut by 0 bases and J by 3 bases, with 5 bases left in between. Germline V gives CDR1 SQVTM, CDR2 ANQGSEA. The CDR3: CSVEDRDYGYTF. CDR3 nucleotides: TGCAGCGTTGAAGATCGGGACTATGGCTACACCTTC.

V gene TRBV7-7 combines with J gene TRBJ1-1, with no clear D. Germline lookup yields CDR1 SSHAT and CDR2 FNYEAQ (reference sequence). The CDR3 length is 13 residues. Trimming took 5 bases from V and 4 from J, leaving 11 bases between them. CDR3 coding DNA: TGTGCCAGCAGCCCCTACTTGGGCACTGAAGCTTTCTTT. This encodes CASSPYLGTEAFF. Supplemented by reference TRBV7-7 and TRBJ1-1, the full variable domain reads GAGVSQSPRYKVTKRGQDVTLRCDPISSHATLYWYQQALGQGPEFLTYFNYEAQPDKSGLPSDRFSAERPEGSISTLTIQRTEQRDSAMYRCASSPYLGTEAFFGQGTRLTVV.

The rearrangement joins TRBV7-2 to TRBJ1-4, with D uncertain. Germline V CDR1 and CDR2: SGHTA, FQGNSA. V was shortened by 5 bases and J by 8 bases, with 18 bases between the two germline ends. The CDR3 spans 15 residues. This CDR3 is CASSDSWVMGEKLFF. The CDR3 coding sequence is TGTGCCAGCAGCGATAGTTGGGTTATGGGCGAAAAACTGTTTTTT.

The chain couples TRBV27 to TRBJ2-3; the D is unclear. The V end lost 3 bases, the J end lost 1 base, and 5 bases lay between the germline ends. The CDR3 runs to 13 residues. From germline, CDR1 is MNHEY and CDR2 SMNVEV (reference sequence). CDR3 in DNA: TGTGCCAGCAGTTTTTCGCGCACAGATACGCAGTATTTT. Protein: CASSFSRTDTQYF.

CDR3 nucleotides: TGTGCCAGCAGCACCCGTTCGGCCATGGGGGACTCCTACGAGCAGTACTTC. Translating gives CASSTRSAMGDSYEQYF. V is TRBV7-2 and J is TRBJ2-7; either TRBD1 or TRBD2 may fit D (5 bases each). This CDR3 contains 17 residues. Germline V CDR1 and CDR2: SGHTA, FQGNSA. Trimming left V 5 bases short and J 0 bases short, with 20 bases between.

Concerning this clone itself: At one of its ends the junction is not consistent with the germline gene, which may arise from a read error. Here the CDR3 reads CATFSSRYTF. The CDR3 DNA is TGTGCCACCTTCTCTTCACGTTACACTTTT. The rearrangement joins TRBV27 to TRBJ1-5; D gene unclear. The CDR3 runs to 10 residues. CDR1 and CDR2 from the germline V gene are MNHEY and SMNVEV (reference sequence).

This clone showed up just a few times. The chain has TRBV4-1 and TRBJ2-5, with 8 positions matching TRBD2. CDR1 and CDR2 (germline): MGHRA, YSYEKL. The CDR3 totals 15 residues. The junction had 11 bases not matched to a gene; V was cut back by 6 bases and J by 5 bases. The CDR3, as DNA: TGCGCCAGCAGGCCGGGACTAGGTAGTTTCGAGACCCAGTACTTC. Translation: CASRPGLGSFETQYF.

The chain employs TRBV5-4 and TRBJ2-1, with 9 bases that match TRBD1. Trimming at V came to 5 bases and at J to 8 bases, leaving 8 bases not matched to a gene. Germline CDR1 and CDR2: SGHNT and YYREEE (reference sequence). The CDR3 is 14 residues long. The CDR3 here is CASRRDRDDDEQFF. As DNA, the CDR3 is TGTGCCAGCAGAAGGGACAGGGACGATGATGAGCAGTTCTTC. The whole variable domain, remainder taken from reference TRBV5-4 and TRBJ2-1, is ETGVTQSPTHLIKTRGQQVTLRCSSQSGHNTVSWYQQALGQGPQFIFQYYREEENGRGNFPPRFSGLQFPNYSSELNVNALELDDSALYLCASRRDRDDDEQFFGPGTRLTVL.